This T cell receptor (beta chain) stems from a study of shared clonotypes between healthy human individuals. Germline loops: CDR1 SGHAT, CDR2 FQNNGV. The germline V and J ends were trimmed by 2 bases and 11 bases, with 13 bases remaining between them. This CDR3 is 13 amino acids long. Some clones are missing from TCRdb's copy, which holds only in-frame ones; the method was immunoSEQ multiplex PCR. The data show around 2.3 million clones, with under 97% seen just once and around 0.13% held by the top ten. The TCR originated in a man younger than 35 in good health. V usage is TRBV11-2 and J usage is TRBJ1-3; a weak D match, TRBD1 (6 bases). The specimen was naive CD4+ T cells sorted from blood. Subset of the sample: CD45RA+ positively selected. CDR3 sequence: CASSLTTGIAIYF. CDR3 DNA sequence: TGTGCCAGCAGCTTAACGACAGGCATCGCCATATATTTT.